The entry below describes one T cell receptor (beta chain). Use of 60 Vbeta and 13 Jbeta primers characterized the PCR. Method: immunoSEQ multiplex PCR; TCRdb's copy keeps in-frame clones and lacks some. This sample has about 110,000 clones, with roughly 82% found just once. The source of the sample is a study of cytomegalovirus exposure and HLA in healthy donors. Losses at the gene ends were 6 bases for V and 3 bases for J; bases not matched to a gene: 8. The CDR3 sequence is 16 residues long. Germline V gene data show CDR1 as SGHTA and CDR2 as FQGNSA. The TCR comes from a man aged 50-60 years in good health and CMV-seronegative. The chain carries TRBV7-2 and TRBJ2-2; the match to TRBD1 covers 9 bases. The sequenced sample consisted of PBMCs. Here the CDR3 DNA reads TGTGCCAGCAGTTCGGGAAGACAGGGGGACACCGGGGAGCTGTTTTTT. It is translated as CASSSGRQGDTGELFF.